The 10 T cell receptor beta chains below all came from one sample that was sequenced in a study of T-cell memory formation after mild COVID-19. TCRdb re-called the 5' RACE reads through MiXCR, storing one row per CDR3 protein. There are 65,000 to 95,000 distinct CDR3 sequences in the sample; roughly 13% occur only once, and roughly two fifths lies in the top ten. The sequenced sample was PBMCs or a T cell subset sorted from them (not recorded which). Receptors originate from a man in his late teens or twenties who had mild COVID-19 (a few samples of this study predate the infection). Cell type and time point are not known.

This clonotype showed up just a few times. This rearrangement joins TRBV7-9 to TRBJ1-3; 8 positions match TRBD1. CDR3 size: 17 residues. The V segment lost 3 bases and the J segment 0 bases; nucleotides outside the gene matches: 7. Germline CDR1 is SEHNR and CDR2 is FQNEAQ (reference sequence). DNA for the CDR3: TGTGCCAGCAGCTTTCTGGGACAGGACGACTCTGGAAACACCATATATTTT. Translated: CASSFLGQDDSGNTIYF.

V usage is TRBV15 and J usage is TRBJ2-1; a weak D match, TRBD1 (8 bases). V lost 1 base, J lost 9 bases, and 19 bases lay in between. The CDR3 has 16 residues. CDR1 is LNHNV and CDR2 is YYDKDF in the germline V gene (reference sequence). CDR3 loop: CATSRVPGQGGTEQFF. DNA of the CDR3: TGTGCCACCAGCAGAGTCCCCGGACAGGGAGGGACTGAGCAGTTCTTC.

This clonotype showed up many times. The CDR3 DNA reads as TGCGCCAGCAGCCAAGAGATCGGCCTGAGGGATGAGCAGTTCTTC. Its protein is CASSQEIGLRDEQFF. The V gene is TRBV4-3, the J gene TRBJ2-1; weak D call: TRBD2 (5 bases). The V gene's germline CDR1 is LGHNA and CDR2 YSLEER. The CDR3 covers 15 residues. V shed 0 bases and J shed 8 bases, with 14 bases lying between them.

This clonotype was counted a few times. V is TRBV7-6 and J is TRBJ1-6; D is perhaps TRBD1 (5 bases). CDR3 size: 12 residues. Germline CDR1 and CDR2: SGHVS and FNYEAQ. Trimming removed 4 bases from V and 10 bases from J, with 8 bases in between. The DNA of the CDR3 is TGTGCCAGCAGCTCCGGGGCCTCACCCCTCCACTTT. Translating it yields CASSSGASPLHF.

The rearrangement links TRBV27 to TRBJ2-2; 9 nucleotides match TRBD2. CDR1 and CDR2 from the germline V gene are MNHEY and SMNVEV (reference sequence). This CDR3 is 15 amino acids long. The V and J ends lost 2 bases and 4 bases, in that order; junction bases with no gene match: 2. CDR3 residues: CASSLTRGGTGELFF. The DNA of the CDR3 is TGTGCCAGCAGTTTAACGCGGGGGGGCACCGGGGAGCTGTTTTTT.

This chain joins TRBV4-1 and TRBJ1-2; D unclear. Looked up from germline, CDR1 is MGHRA and CDR2 is YSYEKL. CDR3 length: 12 residues. Trimming pared 1 base from V and 8 bases from J, leaving 8 bases between. The CDR3 DNA reads as TGCGCCAGCAGCCAAGCCGTGGGGGGCTACACCTTC. Its translation: CASSQAVGGYTF.

V and J are TRBV7-7 and TRBJ2-1; D possibly matches TRBD1 or TRBD2 (5 bases each). CDR3 length equals 15 residues. Germline loops: CDR1 SSHAT, CDR2 FNYEAQ (reference sequence). Deletions cut 1 base from V and 2 bases from J, with 9 bases between. The CDR3 DNA follows: TGTGCCAGCAGCTTAGGGGACCCCGCCTACAATGAGCAGTTCTTC. Encoded protein: CASSLGDPAYNEQFF.

The V gene is TRBV4-1, the J gene TRBJ2-1, with D possibly TRBD1 on 6 matching bases. The germline gives CDR1 MGHRA, CDR2 YSYEKL. Trimming pared 1 base from V and 5 bases from J, leaving 18 bases between. This CDR3 has 17 residues. For the CDR3, the DNA is TGCGCCAGCAGCCAAGGGGGGCCCCAAACAATAAACAATGAGCAGTTCTTC. This gives the protein CASSQGGPQTINNEQFF.

This sequence joins TRBV2 and TRBJ1-1; TRBD1 matches at 9 bases. Unmatched junction bases numbered 9, after V lost 6 bases and J lost 10 bases. Germline V CDR1 and CDR2: SNHLY, FYNNEI. The CDR3 spans 13 residues. As DNA, the CDR3 is TGTGCCAGCAGGCCGGGACAGGGTACCCGAGCTTTCTTT. Its translation is CASRPGQGTRAFF.

This clonotype has a count of ten or more. The chain recombines TRBV27 with TRBJ1-1, with D tentatively TRBD1 (5 bases). V shed 6 bases and J shed 3 bases, with 17 bases lying between them. Germline V gives CDR1 MNHEY, CDR2 SMNVEV (reference sequence). The CDR3 loop spans 15 amino acids. The CDR3 coding sequence is TGTGCCAGCAGCCCCCTGGGGGGAGGGGACACTGAAGCTTTCTTT. Its translation is CASSPLGGGDTEAFF.